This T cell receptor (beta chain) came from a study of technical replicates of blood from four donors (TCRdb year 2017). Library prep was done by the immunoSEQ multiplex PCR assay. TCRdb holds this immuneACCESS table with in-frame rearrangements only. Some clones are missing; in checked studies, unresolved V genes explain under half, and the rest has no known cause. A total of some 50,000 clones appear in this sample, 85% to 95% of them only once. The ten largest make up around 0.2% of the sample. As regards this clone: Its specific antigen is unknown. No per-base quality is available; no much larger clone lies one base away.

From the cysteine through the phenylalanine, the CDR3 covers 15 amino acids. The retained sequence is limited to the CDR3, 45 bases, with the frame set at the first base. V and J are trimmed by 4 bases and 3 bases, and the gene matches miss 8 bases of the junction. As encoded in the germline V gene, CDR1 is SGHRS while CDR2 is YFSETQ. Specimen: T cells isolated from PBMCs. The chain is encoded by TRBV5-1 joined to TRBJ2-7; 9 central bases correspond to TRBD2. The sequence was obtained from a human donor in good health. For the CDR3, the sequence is CASSKLVTSGYEQYF. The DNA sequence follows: TGCGCCAGCAGCAAACTGGTGACTAGCGGCTACGAGCAGTACTTC.